This T cell receptor beta chain was recorded in a study of blood T cells in healthy people across ages. Study results and limitations: TCR beta diversity, measured per million T cells, fell in a roughly linear way with age. From one million sequenced T cells, diversity estimates were lower bounds. When set beside aged donors, long-lived donors presented more naive CD4+ cells and higher diversity.

Primed by a sample-barcoded 5' primer and a J-beta primer mix, a second PCR proceeded for roughly 6 to 12 cycles. TCRdb itself ran the 5' RACE reads through MiXCR, one entry per CDR3 protein. The sample shows roughly 930,000 distinct CDR3 sequences, 48% of them seen only once. Donors ranged from 6 to 90 years old and were healthy Caucasians in Russia. On this clonotype: Its antigen is unknown.

Material for sequencing was blood. The TCR was taken from a young man in good health.

CDR3 nucleotide sequence: TGTGCCAGCAGGCTCCTTGGCGGAGGGGACATTCAGTACTTC. Translation gives CASRLLGGGDIQYF. The chain joins TRBV5-6 to TRBJ2-4; D perhaps matches TRBD2 (6 bases). Germline assignment: CDR1 SGHDT and CDR2 YYEEEE. The CDR3 consists of 14 residues. Trimming shortened V by 5 bases and J by 8 bases, and 17 bases separated the two germline ends.